Given below is one T cell receptor (beta chain) in context. Antigen specificity is unknown. Clones were sequenced by immunoSEQ multiplex PCR, and TCRdb holds only the in-frame ones, with some missing. The sample has about 78,000 clones; around 96% are singletons. This CDR3 spans 15 amino acids. Germline CDR1 reads SGHNT; CDR2 reads YENEEA. The V and J ends lost 3 bases and 2 bases, in that order; junction bases with no gene match: 7. Resections obtained during corrective heart surgery supplied the thymus tissue. The donors were infants in Finland with congenital heart defects, otherwise immunologically healthy. This entry is derived from a study of human thymus T cells. Study-wide findings and caveats: Reports from related research described highly overlapping thymic repertoires among unrelated individuals. It looked as if thymic and blood repertoires used V and J genes in a biased way.

This rearrangement joins TRBV11-3 to TRBJ2-7; TRBD1 matches at 7 bases. The origin of this receptor is a boy younger than two with a congenital heart defect but otherwise immunologically healthy. Sequencing input: thymus tissue. CDR3 amino acids: CASSFRPTGPYEQYF. In DNA form, the CDR3 reads TGTGCCAGCAGCTTTCGTCCGACAGGGCCCTACGAGCAGTACTTC. Looking up the rest from reference TRBV11-3 and TRBJ2-7 gives the full variable domain: EAGVVQSPRYKIIEKKQPVAFWCNPISGHNTLYWYLQNLGQGPELLIRYENEEAVDDSQLPKDRFSAERLKGVDSTLKIQPAELGDSAVYLCASSFRPTGPYEQYFGPGTRLTVT.